The 23 T cell receptor beta chains below all came from one sample that was sequenced in a study of vaccination and CD4 T cells after COVID-19. Treatment denoted: 10-day PBMC culture with coronavirus spike peptide pools or control peptides (ViraFEST assay). Their antigens remain unidentified. Researchers used the Oncomine TCR Beta short-read assay to sequence DNA from cultured CD4+ T cells. One entry per CDR3 protein, called by TCRdb with MiXCR from the PCR reads. The repertoire includes 10,000 to 15,000 distinct CDR3 sequences, around 70% of them detected once, and about 8.6% sits in the top ten. The sequencing used CD4+ T cells from blood, cultured in vitro, collected after SARS-CoV-2 vaccination. All receptors come from a human donor who received a COVID-19 vaccine.

This clonotype appeared a few times. The chain uses TRBV5-6 and TRBJ1-1; TRBD1 aligns across 9 bases. The CDR3 has 16 amino acids. J gave up 4 bases and V 6 bases, and 13 bases lay outside the gene matches. Per the germline V gene, CDR1 is SGHDT and CDR2 is YYEEEE. The CDR3 DNA reads TGTGCCAGCATCAAAACAGGGGGCGGAGACGCCACTGAAGCTTTCTTT. Its protein product is CASIKTGGGDATEAFF. Complete variable domain (other parts from reference TRBV5-6 and TRBJ1-1): DAGVTQSPTHLIKTRGQQVTLRCSPKSGHDTVSWYQQALGQGPQFIFQYYEEEERQRGNFPDRFSGHQFPNYSSELNVNALLLGDSALYLCASIKTGGGDATEAFFGQGTRLTVV.

V gene TRBV20-1 combines with J gene TRBJ1-5; 10 bases line up with TRBD1. This CDR3 is built from 17 residues. Trimming took 4 bases from V and 2 from J; bases not matched to a gene: 11. Germline V lookup: CDR1 DFQATT, CDR2 SNEGSKA (reference sequence). In nucleotides, the CDR3 is TGCAGTGCTACCGATTCCGGGACAGGGGATGGCAATCAGCCCCAGCATTTT. Amino acid sequence: CSATDSGTGDGNQPQHF.

CDR3 region: CANSGQDNQPQHF. DNA for the CDR3: TGTGCCAACTCGGGACAGGATAATCAGCCCCAGCATTTT. The J gene is TRBJ1-5, the V gene TRBV6-2 or TRBV6-3; 8 positions match TRBD1. This CDR3 has 13 residues. Germline trimming cut 10 bases from V and 4 bases from J; bases unmatched to any gene: 6. Germline V CDR1 and CDR2: MNHEY, SVGEGT.

The J gene is TRBJ1-6, the V gene TRBV12-3 or TRBV12-4; D possibly corresponds to TRBD1 (6 bases). V gave up 5 bases and J gave up 0 bases, with 17 bases separating them. The CDR3 extends over 18 amino acids. CDR3 in DNA: TGTGCCAGCAGTCGAACAGGGTTTTACAGCTCCTATAATTCACCCCTCCACTTT. Translation: CASSRTGFYSSYNSPLHF.

The chain combines TRBV20-1 with TRBJ2-1; TRBD2 matches at 11 bases. In germline, CDR1 is DFQATT, CDR2 SNEGSKA (reference sequence). The CDR3 runs to 14 residues. V lost 5 bases to trimming and J lost 7 bases; unmatched junction nucleotides: 7. This CDR3 is CSALSGGADNEQFF. CDR3 in DNA: TGCAGTGCTCTTAGCGGGGGGGCCGATAATGAGCAGTTCTTC.

The rearrangement joins TRBV9 to TRBJ2-5; 7 bases fit TRBD2. Germline CDR1 and CDR2: SGDLS and YYNGEE. The length of the CDR3 is 15 residues. V lost 0 bases to trimming and J lost 1 base; unmatched junction nucleotides: 3. The CDR3 nucleotides read TGTGCCAGCAGCGTAGACGGACTAGTCCAAGAGACCCAGTACTTC. Translation: CASSVDGLVQETQYF.

The rearrangement joins TRBV12-5 to TRBJ2-7; D gene unclear. V was trimmed by 2 bases and J by 0 bases, leaving 14 bases between them. This CDR3 spans 16 amino acids. Germline V lookup: CDR1 LGHNT, CDR2 FRNRAP. In DNA, the CDR3 is TGTGCTAGTGGTTTGAGGATAGGACCTTACTCCTACGAGCAGTACTTC. Residues: CASGLRIGPYSYEQYF.

The genes are TRBV20-1 and TRBJ2-1; 9 bases agree with TRBD2. The germline gives CDR1 DFQATT, CDR2 SNEGSKA (reference sequence). This CDR3 region has 13 residues. Germline trimming cut 0 bases from V and 6 bases from J; bases unmatched to any gene: 0. CDR3 DNA: TGCAGTGCTAGAGAACTAGCGGGCAATGAGCAGTTCTTC. Translation: CSARELAGNEQFF.

The V and J genes are TRBV19 and TRBJ2-3, with TRBD2 matching over 8 bases. The CDR3 spans 15 residues. The germline V gene has CDR1 LNHDA and CDR2 SQIVND (reference sequence). The V gene end was trimmed by 7 bases and the J gene end by 0 bases; junction bases not matched to a gene: 6. The CDR3 bases are TGTGCCAGTAAAGAGCGGGGGCCGAGCACAGATACGCAGTATTTT. Translating it yields CASKERGPSTDTQYF.

The rearrangement links TRBV7-8 to TRBJ1-1; D not resolved. There are 11 residues in the CDR3. V dropped 4 bases and J dropped 5 bases, with 5 bases sitting between them. In germline, CDR1 is SGHVS, CDR2 FQNEAQ. The DNA of the CDR3 is TGTGCCAGCAGCTCTGAGACTGAAGCTTTCTTT. The encoded protein is CASSSETEAFF.

V gene TRBV27 combines with J gene TRBJ1-5; D gene uncertain. The V and J ends lost 4 bases and 4 bases respectively, with 11 bases between them. The CDR3 has 14 amino acids. From germline, CDR1 is MNHEY and CDR2 SMNVEV (reference sequence). The CDR3 region has the DNA TGTGCCAGCAGTTCCCTCGTTAATAATCAGCCCCAGCATTTT. It translates to CASSSLVNNQPQHF.

The rearrangement uses TRBV10-3 and TRBJ1-5; D call uncertain. This CDR3 is built from 15 residues. Germline V CDR1 and CDR2: ENHRY, SYGVKD. The V and J ends lost 4 bases and 4 bases respectively, with 14 bases between them. The CDR3 loop reads CAISASRKLNQPQHF. CDR3 DNA: TGTGCCATCAGTGCCTCACGGAAACTGAATCAGCCCCAGCATTTT.

The rearrangement joins TRBV25-1 to TRBJ2-7; the D is unclear. Germline V gene sequence: CDR1 MGHDK, CDR2 SYGVNS. The CDR3 sequence is 15 residues long. Trimming left V 1 base short and J 0 bases short, with 10 bases between. CDR3 in amino acids: CASSEFQLNSYEQYF. As DNA, the CDR3 is TGTGCCAGCAGTGAATTCCAACTAAACTCCTACGAGCAGTACTTC.

A note on this clonotype: This likely comes from a read error, as the CDR3 has no conserved phenylalanine or tryptophan at its end. The CDR3 bases are TGTGCCAGCAGCTTAGCCTATCGGGTCCGGGGGTCACCCCTCCACCTT. Translating it yields CASSLAYRVRGSPLHL. V is TRBV7-9 and J is TRBJ1-6, with D perhaps matching TRBD1 (5 bases). Looked up from germline, CDR1 is SEHNR and CDR2 is FQNEAQ (reference sequence). This CDR3 is built from 16 residues. V was shortened by 0 bases and J by 10 bases, with 16 bases between the two germline ends.

V and J are TRBV20-1 and TRBJ2-1, with D unresolved. The CDR3 consists of 12 residues. V lost 3 bases, J lost 5 bases, and 8 bases lay in between. Per the germline V gene, CDR1 is DFQATT and CDR2 is SNEGSKA (reference sequence). CDR3 protein: CSARDGDNEQFF. CDR3 in DNA: TGCAGTGCTAGGGACGGCGACAATGAGCAGTTCTTC.

V usage is TRBV5-1 and J usage is TRBJ1-1; TRBD1 matches at 9 bases. The germline V gene encodes CDR1 SGHRS and CDR2 YFSETQ. The CDR3 consists of 15 residues. The trim removed 4 bases at V and 1 base at J, leaving 5 bases unmatched. CDR3 protein: CASSVGDRANTEAFF. DNA of the CDR3: TGCGCCAGCAGCGTGGGGGACAGGGCGAACACTGAAGCTTTCTTT. The variable domain in full, with the rest retrieved from reference TRBV5-1 and TRBJ1-1, is KAGVTQTPRYLIKTRGQQVTLSCSPISGHRSVSWYQQTPGQGLQFLFEYFSETQRNKGNFPGRFSGRQFSNSRSEMNVSTLELGDSALYLCASSVGDRANTEAFFGQGTRLTVV.

The chain has TRBV5-4 and TRBJ2-7; 8 positions agree with TRBD2. Germline lookup yields CDR1 SGHNT and CDR2 YYREEE (reference sequence). This CDR3 comprises 16 residues. Trimming took 1 base from V and 6 from J; bases not matched to a gene: 12. As DNA, the CDR3 is TGTGCCAGCAGCTTGCAAGCGGGACTAGAGTCGGGCGAGCAGTACTTC. Translated: CASSLQAGLESGEQYF.

The rearrangement joins TRBV11-3 to TRBJ1-2; TRBD1 matches 8 bases. Germline V gives CDR1 SGHNT, CDR2 YENEEA. J gave up 3 bases and V 5 bases, and 8 bases lay outside the gene matches. This CDR3 has 15 amino acids. The CDR3 DNA reads TGTGCCAGCAGCCCCCGGACAGGGTGGGACTATGGCTACACCTTC. As protein: CASSPRTGWDYGYTF.

The V call is TRBV19, the J call TRBJ2-5; 16 bases align to TRBD2. V gave up 3 bases and J gave up 2 bases; unmatched junction bases: 9. CDR1 is LNHDA, CDR2 SQIVND, per germline (reference sequence). The CDR3 contains 19 residues. The CDR3 protein is CASSIEGTSGGARQETQYF. The DNA of the CDR3 is TGTGCCAGTAGTATTGAAGGGACTAGCGGGGGGGCAAGGCAAGAGACCCAGTACTTC.

V gene TRBV27 combines with J gene TRBJ2-5, with 7 bases fitting TRBD1. This CDR3 spans 16 amino acids. V was clipped by 7 bases and J by 0 bases; unmatched bases: 11. Germline V CDR1 and CDR2: MNHEY, SMNVEV (reference sequence). The CDR3: CASIIYRGPYQETQYF. The CDR3 region has the DNA TGTGCCAGCATTATTTACAGGGGACCGTACCAAGAGACCCAGTACTTC.

This clonotype occurred a few times. J is TRBJ2-2 and V is TRBV19; D is perhaps TRBD1 (8 bases). V was shortened by 6 bases and J by 4 bases, with 15 bases between the two germline ends. Germline values: CDR1 LNHDA, CDR2 SQIVND (reference sequence). This CDR3 is 15 amino acids long. The CDR3 sequence: CASRPQGGSTGELFF. The CDR3 region has the DNA TGTGCCAGTAGGCCACAGGGGGGGAGCACCGGGGAGCTGTTTTTT. The whole variable domain, remainder taken from reference TRBV19 and TRBJ2-2, is DGGITQSPKYLFRKEGQNVTLSCEQNLNHDAMYWYRQDPGQGLRLIYYSQIVNDFQKGDIAEGYSVSREKKESFPLTVTSAQKNPTAFYLCASRPQGGSTGELFFGEGSRLTVL.

The CDR3 loop reads CASSRRDRGETQYF. The CDR3 bases are TGTGCCAGCAGCCGCCGGGACAGGGGAGAGACCCAGTACTTC. V and J are TRBV6-1 and TRBJ2-5; TRBD1 agrees at 10 bases. Trimming at V came to 6 bases and at J to 4 bases, leaving 5 bases not matched to a gene. The CDR3 has 14 amino acids. Germline CDR1 MNHNS, CDR2 SASEGT.

The sample holds a few counts of this clonotype. The J gene is TRBJ1-2, the V gene TRBV19; D possibly corresponds to TRBD1 (5 bases). CDR3 size: 15 residues. The germline V gene encodes CDR1 LNHDA and CDR2 SQIVND (reference sequence). With 3 bases removed from V and 0 bases from J, the gap between germline ends came to 11 bases. The CDR3 region is CASSIPQGSNYGYTF. The CDR3 DNA reads as TGTGCCAGTAGTATTCCCCAGGGCTCTAACTATGGCTACACCTTC.